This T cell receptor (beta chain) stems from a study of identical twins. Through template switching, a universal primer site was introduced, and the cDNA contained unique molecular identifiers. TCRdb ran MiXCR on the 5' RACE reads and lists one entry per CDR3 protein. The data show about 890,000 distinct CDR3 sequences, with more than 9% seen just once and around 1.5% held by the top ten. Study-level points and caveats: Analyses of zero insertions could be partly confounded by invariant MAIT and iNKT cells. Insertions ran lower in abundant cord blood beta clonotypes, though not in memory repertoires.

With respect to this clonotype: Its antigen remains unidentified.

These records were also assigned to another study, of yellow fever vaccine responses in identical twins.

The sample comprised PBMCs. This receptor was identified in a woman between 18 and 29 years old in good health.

The DNA for the CDR3 is TGCAGTGCCAAGGACAGTCTTAATTCACCCCTCCACTTT. Protein product: CSAKDSLNSPLHF. The J gene is TRBJ1-6, the V gene TRBV20-1; D might be TRBD1 (6 bases). This CDR3 comprises 13 residues. The V end was cut by 6 bases, the J end by 6 bases, with 12 bases between. From germline, CDR1 is DFQATT and CDR2 SNEGSKA (reference sequence).